Listed below are T cell receptor beta chains from one sample, sequenced in a study of T-cell memory formation after mild COVID-19. Each CDR3 protein gets one entry after TCRdb re-called the 5' RACE reads with MiXCR. The data show over 130,000 distinct CDR3 sequences, 11% to 15% seen once. The specimen was PBMCs or a T cell subset sorted from them (not recorded which). These TCRs come from an adult woman who had mild COVID-19 (a few samples of this study predate the infection). Cell type and time point are not known. The CDR3 runs from the conserved cysteine through the conserved F or W. Each record gives: CDR3 length, V gene, J gene, D gene, clone size, CDR3 DNA, CDR3 protein. D genes are given only for firm matches. Clone sizes are given selectively: once, few, many, or a class where the clone is expanded.

>17|TRBV21-1|TRBJ1-1|-|-
TGTGCCAGCAGCGCCCCAGGTAGGACAGGGGGGAACACTGAAGCTTTCTTT
CASSAPGRTGGNTEAFF
>15|TRBV9|TRBJ2-1|TRBD2|-
TGTGCCAGCAGCCAGACTAGCGGGAGGAGGGATGAGCAGTTCTTC
CASSQTSGRRDEQFF
>16|TRBV18|TRBJ2-3|TRBD2|many
TGTGCCAGCTCCCTAGCGGGGGTAGCTAGCACAGATACGCAGTATTTT
CASSLAGVASTDTQYF
>15|TRBV5-1|TRBJ2-1|TRBD1|many
TGCGCCAGCAGCTTGGCAGGGGGCGCAAACAATGAGCAGTTCTTC
CASSLAGGANNEQFF
>18|TRBV7-2|TRBJ2-2|TRBD2|-
TGTGCCAGCAGCCTCCGGACTAGCGGGAGGTGGAACACCGGGGAGCTGTTTTTT
CASSLRTSGRWNTGELFF
>15|TRBV5-5|TRBJ1-4|-|-
TGTGCCAGCAGCTCTATCACCGCAACTAATGAAAAACTGTTTTTT
CASSSITATNEKLFF
>14|TRBV20-1|TRBJ2-3|-|few
TGCAGTGCTAGACGTGAAAGCATCACAGATACGCAGTATTTT
CSARRESITDTQYF
>11|TRBV7-9|TRBJ1-2|-|few
TGTGCCAGCAGCTTAGAAGGGTTGAAAACCTTC
CASSLEGLKTF
>15|TRBV29-1|TRBJ2-3|-|-
TGCAGCGTTGGTATCCTGGCCGTGACGGCAGATACGCAGTATTTT
CSVGILAVTADTQYF
>13|TRBV29-1|TRBJ1-1|-|-
TGCAGCGTTGAAGGAGACAGTTACACTGAAGCTTTCTTT
CSVEGDSYTEAFF
>17|TRBV4-1|TRBJ2-1|TRBD1|-
TGCGCCAGCAGCCAAGTGATCGGGACAGGTGGGGACAATGAGCAGTTCTTC
CASSQVIGTGGDNEQFF
>13|TRBV7-6|TRBJ2-2|-|many
TGTGCCAGCAGCTTAGCCCGCGCCGGGGAGCTGTTTTTT
CASSLARAGELFF
>14|TRBV6-2/TRBV6-3|TRBJ2-1|-|few
TGTGCCAGCAGTGTAGTGTCGAACTACAATGAGCAGTTCTTC
CASSVVSNYNEQFF
>17|TRBV7-6|TRBJ2-1|TRBD2|few
TGTGCCAGCAGCGGTAGCGGGGGCCCCTCGTCCTACAATGAGCAGTTCTTC
CASSGSGGPSSYNEQFF
>19|TRBV7-9|TRBJ2-3|TRBD2|few
TGTGCCAGCAGCTCCTCAACTGCTAGCGGGTGGGGACTGGCAGATACGCAGTATTTT
CASSSSTASGWGLADTQYF
>15|TRBV5-6|TRBJ2-2|TRBD2|few
TGTGCCAGCAGCTCCGTAGCGGGACGGGCCGGGGAGCTGTTTTTT
CASSSVAGRAGELFF
>14|TRBV4-1|TRBJ1-1|TRBD1|many
TGCGCCAGCGGACTAGACAGGGGAAACACTGAAGCTTTCTTT
CASGLDRGNTEAFF
>15|TRBV4-3|TRBJ2-1|-|-
TGCGCCAGCAGCCACGCCTGGACTGTCAACAATGAGCAGTTCTTC
CASSHAWTVNNEQFF
>13|TRBV19|TRBJ2-1|-|-
TGTGCCAGTAGGGAGGAGGGTAACAATGAGCAGTTCTTC
CASREEGNNEQFF
>15|TRBV18|TRBJ2-7|-|-
TGTGCCAGCTCACCACCAGGGCCCGCTTTGGAAGAGCAGTACTTC
CASSPPGPALEEQYF
>13|TRBV6-2/TRBV6-3|TRBJ1-5|TRBD1|-
TGTGCCATCGGGGACAGGGACAATCAGCCCCAGCATTTT
CAIGDRDNQPQHF
>13|TRBV30|TRBJ1-1|-|few
TGTGCCTGGAGTGCAAAGGGAGTCACTGAAGCTTTCTTT
CAWSAKGVTEAFF
>16|TRBV19|TRBJ1-6|-|-
TGTGCCAGTAGTATCTATAGGGCCTCGGGTAATTCACCCCTCCACTTT
CASSIYRASGNSPLHF
>15|TRBV9|TRBJ2-7|-|-
TGTGCCAGCAGCGTAAATATGGGGGTAGCCTACGAGCAGTACTTC
CASSVNMGVAYEQYF
>13|TRBV2|TRBJ2-1|-|-
TGTGCCAGCCTGGCTAGCGCCTACAATGAGCAGTTCTTC
CASLASAYNEQFF
>17|TRBV4-1|TRBJ1-4|-|few
TGCGCCAGCAGCCAATTCCCCCGTACAGGACCGAATGAAAAACTGTTTTTT
CASSQFPRTGPNEKLFF
>15|TRBV7-9|TRBJ2-5|TRBD2|few
TGTGCCAGCAGTTACCCCGGGGGGGTCCAAGAGACCCAGTACTTC
CASSYPGGVQETQYF
>15|TRBV7-2|TRBJ2-1|TRBD1|few
TGTGCCAGCTGTCTCCCGGGACAGGGAAACAATGAGCAGTTCTTC
CASCLPGQGNNEQFF
>11|TRBV7-9|TRBJ2-1|-|many
TGTGCCAGCAGCTTAGCGCGTGAGCAGTTCTTC
CASSLAREQFF
>13|TRBV27|TRBJ1-2|-|-
TGTGCCAGCAGTTCACAGGGATACTATGGCTACACCTTC
CASSSQGYYGYTF
>14|TRBV5-6|TRBJ1-1|-|-
TGTGCCAGCAGCTTGGTCGGGCCTACCACTGAAGCTTTCTTT
CASSLVGPTTEAFF
>12|TRBV20-1|TRBJ1-3|-|-
TGCAGTGCTACAGACCGGAGGGACACCATATATTTT
CSATDRRDTIYF
>15|TRBV20-1|TRBJ1-3|-|few
TGCAGTGCTAGAGGCGACGGACGGGCTGGAAACACCATATATTTT
CSARGDGRAGNTIYF
>16|TRBV7-8|TRBJ2-7|-|-
TGTGCCAGCAGCCTTACTACGGGGCCCCTCTCCTACGAGCAGTACTTC
CASSLTTGPLSYEQYF
>15|TRBV19|TRBJ1-1|-|-
TGTGCCAGTAGCCCCTCAGGCACAGGGTGGGCTGAAGCTTTCTTT
CASSPSGTGWAEAFF
>15|TRBV4-1|TRBJ2-7|-|many
TGCGCCAGCAGCCAAGATAGTGGATTCCCCTACGAGCAGTACTTC
CASSQDSGFPYEQYF
>18|TRBV25-1|TRBJ1-3|-|few
TGTGCCAGCAGTGATGAAAAGGACAGATGGATCTCTGGAAACACCATATATTTT
CASSDEKDRWISGNTIYF
>14|TRBV5-4|TRBJ2-1|-|few
TGTGCCAGCAGCGAAGGGGGCTCCTACAATGAGCAGTTCTTC
CASSEGGSYNEQFF
>16|TRBV7-9|TRBJ2-2|-|few
TGTGCCAGCAGCCCTCCGGGACGACAATACACCGGGGAGCTGTTTTTT
CASSPPGRQYTGELFF
>18|TRBV30|TRBJ2-1|TRBD2|-
TGTGCCTGGAGTGGGGATACGGGACTAGCGGGGGGTTACAATGAGCAGTTCTTC
CAWSGDTGLAGGYNEQFF
>15|TRBV27|TRBJ2-7|TRBD2|few
TGTGCCAGCAGTTCGGGCGGGAGGGCTGCCTACGAGCAGTACTTC
CASSSGGRAAYEQYF
>15|TRBV18|TRBJ2-1|TRBD2|many
TGTGCCAGCTCACCCCCCGGGACTAGCTACAATGAGCAGTTCTTC
CASSPPGTSYNEQFF
>16|TRBV11-2|TRBJ2-1|TRBD1|-
TGTGCCAGCCCGCCTTTTCCCGGGACAGGGAACAATGAGCAGTTCTTC
CASPPFPGTGNNEQFF